The clone carrying this T cell receptor beta chain was found many times. Its specificity is not known. Diagnosis of hyperthyroidism was new in patients aged 18 to 65, and its duration was under 2 months. The CDR3 is 16 amino acids. The V segment lost 2 bases and the J segment 6 bases; nucleotides outside the gene matches: 6. CDR1 MDHEN and CDR2 SYDVKM come from the germline V gene. These data belong to a study of T cells in Graves' hyperthyroidism and ophthalmopathy. In the study overall: Before any treatment, at initial diagnosis, peripheral blood was collected.

Study-wide results and limits: Most thyroid-expanded clonotypes above 0.001 were also found in blood. The model identified upcoming ophthalmopathy a median approximately 6.5 months ahead of onset.

Researchers took RNA transcripts and amplified the TCR beta CDR3 regions from them. Initially, a first-round RT-PCR of the TCR CDR3 employed the HTBI primer set. TCRdb re-derived calls from the multiplex PCR reads in MiXCR, one entry per CDR3 protein. The table records over 200,000 distinct CDR3 sequences, about 14% of them present only once. The sample taken for sequencing was blood. This TCR came from a woman aged 40 to 50 with Graves' hyperthyroidism that later progressed to Graves' ophthalmopathy. The chain combines TRBV28 with TRBJ2-1, with TRBD2 identical over 11 bases. In nucleotides, the CDR3 is TGTGCCAGCAGTTTAACAGGACTAGCGGGTTCCAATGAGCAGTTCTTC. It translates to CASSLTGLAGSNEQFF.